This passage covers 30 T cell receptor beta chains from one sample sequenced in a study of OX40 agonist ivuxolimab in advanced cancers. TCRdb keeps only in-frame clones here, not all; method: immunoSEQ multiplex PCR. Counted here are about 70,000 clones, about nine tenths occurring once; the ten biggest clones make up more than 2.5%. The specimen comprised CD4+ or CD8+ T cells sorted from blood, sampled in a trial of the OX40 agonist ivuxolimab. Receptors were obtained from an adult with an advanced solid tumor such as melanoma, head and neck, liver or kidney cancer.

The V and J genes are TRBV15 and TRBJ1-6; D is unclear. Trimming removed 9 bases at V and 0 bases at J, with 6 bases between. The CDR3 covers 13 residues. CDR1 is LNHNV, CDR2 YYDKDF, per germline (reference sequence). The CDR3 region has the DNA TGTGCCACACAGAGCTCCTATAATTCACCCCTCCACTTT. Residues: CATQSSYNSPLHF.

The chain has TRBV6-5 and TRBJ2-5; D might be TRBD1 (5 bases). Germline values: CDR1 MNHEY, CDR2 SVGAGI. V shed 2 bases and J shed 0 bases, with 10 bases lying between them. This CDR3 region has 15 residues. The CDR3 nucleotides read TGTGCCAGCAGTTACACCACAGGCTACCAAGAGACCCAGTACTTC. The encoded protein is CASSYTTGYQETQYF.

The chain couples TRBV10-3 to TRBJ2-7, with 10 bases fitting TRBD2. J gave up 5 bases and V 11 bases, and 9 bases lay outside the gene matches. Per the germline V gene, CDR1 is ENHRY and CDR2 is SYGVKD. CDR3 size: 13 residues. DNA of the CDR3: TGTGCCTCGGCGGGACTAGCGACCCACGAGCAGTACTTC. As protein: CASAGLATHEQYF.

This clone appeared a single time. The genes are TRBV28 and TRBJ1-5, with D unclear. V was pared by 6 bases and J by 2 bases, with 5 bases between. Germline assignment: CDR1 MDHEN and CDR2 SYDVKM. The CDR3 is made up of 12 amino acids. The CDR3 loop reads CASRQGNQPQHF. The CDR3 DNA follows: TGTGCCAGCAGGCAGGGCAATCAGCCCCAGCATTTT.

The chain links TRBV18 to TRBJ1-4, with D uncertain. V lost 1 base and J lost 7, with 13 bases in between. The CDR3 totals 15 residues. Germline V gene data show CDR1 as KGHSH and CDR2 as LQKENI. The CDR3: CASSPRAEGGEKLFF. The CDR3 DNA reads as TGTGCCAGCTCACCACGGGCGGAGGGAGGTGAAAAACTGTTTTTT.

The V gene is TRBV5-4, the J gene TRBJ2-1; the match to TRBD2 covers 8 bases. V trimming: 0 bases; J trimming: 5 bases; junction bases outside the gene matches: 4. The CDR3 has 15 residues. Germline V gene data show CDR1 as SGHNT and CDR2 as YYREEE (reference sequence). CDR3 nucleotide sequence: TGTGCCAGCAGCTTGGAACGGGGGGGTCACAATGAGCAGTTCTTC. Its protein is CASSLERGGHNEQFF.

This chain connects TRBV19 to TRBJ2-2, with TRBD1 as a possible D gene (6 bases). Germline V gives CDR1 LNHDA, CDR2 SQIVND (reference sequence). V dropped 4 bases and J dropped 1 base, with 7 bases sitting between them. This CDR3 is built from 14 residues. Written as DNA, the CDR3 is TGTGCCAGTAGTACGGGACAGAACACCGGGGAGCTGTTTTTT. It is translated as CASSTGQNTGELFF.

In this sample, this clone turned up once. The rearrangement links TRBV7-2 to TRBJ2-2, with unresolved D. Germline values: CDR1 SGHTA, CDR2 FQGNSA. The ends were cut back, 1 base at V and 1 base at J, with 7 bases in the middle. The CDR3 consists of 15 residues. The CDR3 nucleotides read TGTGCCAGCAGCTTAGTCACAGTGAACACCGGGGAGCTGTTTTTT. This translates into CASSLVTVNTGELFF.

The chain is built from TRBV5-1 and TRBJ2-7; no definite D call. The CDR3 totals 17 residues. Trimming took 2 bases from V and 0 from J, leaving 18 bases between them. The germline gives CDR1 SGHRS, CDR2 YFSETQ. This chain's CDR3 is CASSLGQGRKGSYEQYF. In nucleotides, the CDR3 is TGCGCCAGCAGCTTAGGTCAAGGTCGAAAAGGCTCCTACGAGCAGTACTTC.

This clone occurred a few times. The V and J genes are TRBV6-1 and TRBJ2-1; D is uncertain. The CDR3 consists of 13 residues. Germline loops: CDR1 MNHNS, CDR2 SASEGT. Trimming stripped 7 bases from V and 4 bases from J, with 11 bases between. CDR3 residues: CASTRNFYNEQFF. Written as DNA, the CDR3 is TGTGCCAGCACCCGAAACTTTTACAATGAGCAGTTCTTC.

This clone turned up a few times. The V and J genes are TRBV25-1 and TRBJ1-2; TRBD1 agrees at 9 bases. Trimming removed 10 bases from V and 7 bases from J; junction bases left unmatched: 10. CDR1 is MGHDK, CDR2 SYGVNS, per germline. The CDR3 sequence is 13 residues long. CDR3 amino acids: CATLDRGVGGYTF. In DNA form, the CDR3 reads TGTGCCACTTTGGACAGGGGAGTGGGTGGCTACACCTTC.

Notes on this clone: At one of its ends the junction is not consistent with the germline gene, which may arise from a read error. This CDR3 is also generated by other DNA sequences in the sample. This chain connects TRBV7-6 to TRBJ1-1, with D possibly matching TRBD1 (6 bases). The CDR3 covers 14 residues. Germline assignment: CDR1 SGHVS and CDR2 FNYEAQ. CDR3 DNA sequence: TGTGCCAGCAGCTCAGCCACAGGGTCCACTGAGGCTTTCTTT. Residues: CASSSATGSTEAFF.

CDR3 sequence reads: CSVRTSLQETQYF. CDR3 coding DNA: TGCAGCGTACGGACTAGCCTCCAAGAGACCCAGTACTTC. V and J are TRBV29-1 and TRBJ2-5; 8 nucleotides align to TRBD2. Looked up from germline, CDR1 is SQVTM and CDR2 is ANQGSEA. There are 13 residues in the CDR3. J lost 1 base, V lost 6 bases, and 4 bases had no gene match.

The V gene is TRBV19, the J gene TRBJ2-1; TRBD1 aligns across 12 bases. The CDR3 loop spans 16 amino acids. Looked up from germline, CDR1 is LNHDA and CDR2 is SQIVND (reference sequence). V gave up 3 bases and J gave up 12 bases; unmatched junction bases: 12. In DNA, the CDR3 is TGTGCCAGTAGTATGGGGACAGGGGGCACCCTCAATCGGCAGTTCTTC. It codes for CASSMGTGGTLNRQFF.

This clone was detected only once. Written as DNA, the CDR3 is TGTGCCTGGAGGGGGGCAGGGGGCAATCAGCCCCAGCATTTT. This encodes CAWRGAGGNQPQHF. The gene calls are TRBV30 and TRBJ1-5; the D gene is possibly TRBD1 (6 bases). Trimming removed 3 bases from V and 2 bases from J, with 11 bases in between. From germline, CDR1 is GTSNPN and CDR2 SVGIG (reference sequence). The CDR3 covers 14 residues.

The chain uses TRBV9 and TRBJ2-3, with D perhaps TRBD1 or TRBD2 (5 bases each). The CDR3 spans 17 residues. V was pared by 0 bases and J by 5 bases, with 19 bases between. Germline V CDR1 and CDR2: SGDLS, YYNGEE. The CDR3 DNA follows: TGTGCCAGCAGCGTAGCTCGGATCAAGGGGACCGGAGATACGCAGTATTTT. Translating it yields CASSVARIKGTGDTQYF.

CDR3 loop: CAISVAEGSPYYGYTF. CDR3 in DNA: TGTGCCATCAGTGTGGCAGAGGGGTCCCCCTACTATGGCTACACCTTC. The J gene is TRBJ1-2, the V gene TRBV10-3; D is possibly TRBD1 (5 bases). Trimming pared 4 bases from V and 3 bases from J, leaving 18 bases between. Germline loops: CDR1 ENHRY, CDR2 SYGVKD. The CDR3 extends over 16 amino acids.

The chain is built from TRBV27 and TRBJ2-5, with TRBD1 as a possible D gene (6 bases). CDR3 length equals 14 residues. Trimming took 3 bases from V and 2 from J, leaving 10 bases between them. Germline V gene lookup returns CDR1 MNHEY and CDR2 SMNVEV (reference sequence). The CDR3, as DNA: TGTGCCAGCAGTTTCCAGGGGTGGCAAGAGACCCAGTACTTC. Its protein is CASSFQGWQETQYF.

J is TRBJ2-7 and V is TRBV19; TRBD1 aligns across 9 bases. CDR1 is LNHDA and CDR2 is SQIVND in the germline V gene (reference sequence). The CDR3 runs 16 residues. V shed 4 bases and J 0 bases; nucleotides not matched to a gene: 7. The CDR3 here is CASSNRRQGDSYEQYF. CDR3 DNA sequence: TGTGCCAGTAGTAACCGACGACAGGGGGACTCCTACGAGCAGTACTTC. Combining the CDR3 with reference TRBV19 and TRBJ2-7 gives the whole variable domain DGGITQSPKYLFRKEGQNVTLSCEQNLNHDAMYWYRQDPGQGLRLIYYSQIVNDFQKGDIAEGYSVSREKKESFPLTVTSAQKNPTAFYLCASSNRRQGDSYEQYFGPGTRLTVT.

This clone appeared a single time. The rearrangement links TRBV30 to TRBJ1-6, with D perhaps matching TRBD1 (5 bases). V was clipped by 0 bases and J by 11 bases, with 17 bases between them. This CDR3 has 15 residues. CDR1 GTSNPN and CDR2 SVGIG come from the germline V gene (reference sequence). The CDR3 reads CAWSVAGASRAPLHF. The CDR3 DNA is TGTGCCTGGAGTGTAGCCGGGGCGTCAAGGGCACCCCTCCACTTT.

The chain uses TRBV6-1 and TRBJ1-2; 10 bases fit TRBD1. There are 16 residues in the CDR3. J gave up 8 bases and V 0 bases, and 9 bases lay outside the gene matches. In germline, CDR1 is MNHNS, CDR2 SASEGT. The CDR3 DNA follows: TGTGCCAGCAGTGAAGCGAGACTCGGGACAGGGGAGGGCTACACCTTC. Protein product: CASSEARLGTGEGYTF.

DNA for the CDR3: TGTGCCAGCAGCCCTCAAATAGGTAATGAAAAACTGTTTTTT. Its protein is CASSPQIGNEKLFF. V gene TRBV9 combines with J gene TRBJ1-4; D gene unclear. CDR1 is SGDLS, CDR2 YYNGEE, per germline. This CDR3 has 14 amino acids. V dropped 4 bases and J dropped 4 bases, with 11 bases sitting between them.

The chain employs TRBV6-5 and TRBJ1-4; D gene unclear. This CDR3 is built from 12 residues. The V and J ends lost 8 bases and 8 bases respectively, with 12 bases between them. Germline loops: CDR1 MNHEY, CDR2 SVGAGI. The CDR3 DNA is TGTGCCAGCGGGTTAGGTAGCGAAAAACTGTTTTTT. It translates to CASGLGSEKLFF.

This chain uses TRBV6-1 with TRBJ2-7, with D possibly TRBD2 on 6 matching bases. CDR3 size: 16 residues. The germline CDR1 and CDR2 sequences are MNHNS and SASEGT. V lost 0 bases to trimming and J lost 0 bases, with 12 bases between them. The DNA for the CDR3 is TGTGCCAGCAGTGAAGCGGGACTGACGGCCTCCTACGAGCAGTACTTC. It encodes CASSEAGLTASYEQYF.

The V and J genes are TRBV11-2 and TRBJ1-1; D ambiguous. The CDR3 consists of 12 residues. V dropped 5 bases and J dropped 4 bases, with 8 bases sitting between them. The germline V gene has CDR1 SGHAT and CDR2 FQNNGV. The CDR3 protein is CASSARTTEAFF. Written as DNA, the CDR3 is TGTGCCAGCAGCGCACGAACCACTGAAGCTTTCTTT. The full variable domain, rest sourced from reference TRBV11-2 and TRBJ1-1, is EAGVAQSPRYKIIEKRQSVAFWCNPISGHATLYWYQQILGQGPKLLIQFQNNGVVDDSQLPKDRFSAERLKGVDSTLKIQPAKLEDSAVYLCASSARTTEAFFGQGTRLTVV.

This clone was seen a handful of times. The chain is built from TRBV5-4 and TRBJ2-1, with 11 positions matching TRBD2. V lost 7 bases and J lost 3; bases outside the gene matches: 9. The CDR3 length is 16 residues. CDR1 is SGHNT, CDR2 YYREEE, per germline (reference sequence). The DNA for the CDR3 is TGTGCCAGCCTGACCAGTAGCGGGGGGGACTACAATGAGCAGTTCTTC. Translating gives CASLTSSGGDYNEQFF.

The chain couples TRBV6-6 to TRBJ2-5; TRBD1 matches at 12 bases. Germline V gene sequence: CDR1 MNHNY, CDR2 SVGAGI (reference sequence). J gave up 4 bases and V 4 bases, and 4 bases lay outside the gene matches. The CDR3 covers 15 residues. This chain's CDR3 is CASSWAGQGAETQYF. CDR3 DNA: TGTGCCAGCAGTTGGGCGGGACAGGGGGCAGAGACCCAGTACTTC.

V and J are TRBV6-4 and TRBJ2-7; TRBD1 matches 11 bases. The CDR3 length is 15 residues. With V trimmed by 7 bases and J by 1 base, 6 bases remained unmatched. The germline CDR1 and CDR2 sequences are MRHNA and SNTAGT. CDR3 loop: CASKGQGGFSYEQYF. CDR3 DNA: TGTGCCAGCAAGGGACAGGGGGGGTTTTCCTACGAGCAGTACTTC.

The chain couples TRBV28 to TRBJ1-5; 8 bases line up with TRBD1. Germline V CDR1 and CDR2: MDHEN, SYDVKM. V was pared by 7 bases and J by 0 bases, with 5 bases of the junction left unmatched. The CDR3 sequence is 15 residues long. CDR3 sequence: CASNQGAPSNQPQHF. Written as DNA, the CDR3 is TGTGCCAGCAACCAGGGGGCTCCTAGCAATCAGCCCCAGCATTTT. The full variable domain, with the rest looked up from reference TRBV28 and TRBJ1-5, is DVKVTQSSRYLVKRTGEKVFLECVQDMDHENMFWYRQDPGLGLRLIYFSYDVKMKEKGDIPEGYSVSREKKERFSLILESASTNQTSMYLCASNQGAPSNQPQHFGDGTRLSIL.

The chain links TRBV7-6 to TRBJ2-2, with D perhaps given as TRBD1 or TRBD2 (5 bases each). Germline-derived CDR1 and CDR2 are SGHVS and FNYEAQ. Trimming took 1 base from V and 6 from J, leaving 15 bases between them. This CDR3 has 16 residues. The CDR3 nucleotides are TGTGCCAGCAGCTTAGGAGGTGGGGGAAGGCCCGGGGAGCTGTTTTTT. Translation: CASSLGGGGRPGELFF.